Listed below are T cell receptor beta chains from one sample, sequenced in a study of multiple sclerosis patients with progressive multifocal leukoencephalopathy. Sequencing was performed with immunoSEQ multiplex PCR; in TCRdb, only in-frame clones are kept and a portion is missing. The data contain around 27,000 clones, about 90% of them singletons. The sample here was PBMCs, taken from a patient treated with natalizumab. The source of these receptors is a human donor with multiple sclerosis. The CDR3 runs from the conserved cysteine through the conserved F or W. Each record gives: V gene, D gene, J gene, clone size, CDR3 DNA, CDR3 protein. D genes are given only for firm matches. The size of a clone is reported for some rows only, either as once, few or many, or as a class for expanded clones.

v_gene: TRBV19
d_gene: -
j_gene: TRBJ1-5
abundance: -
CDR3nt: TGTGCCAGTAGTATGGTAGGGGGGCTGATGTCAGGTCAGCCCCAGCATTTT
CDR3aa: CASSMVGGLMSGQPQHF

v_gene: TRBV11-2
d_gene: TRBD2
j_gene: TRBJ2-7
abundance: -
CDR3nt: TGTGCCAGCAGCTTAGATCTAGCGGGGGTGGCCTACGAGCAGTACTTC
CDR3aa: CASSLDLAGVAYEQYF

v_gene: TRBV18
d_gene: -
j_gene: TRBJ1-6
abundance: -
CDR3nt: TGTGCCAGCTCACCATTGGGCGTTACGGCGAATTCACCCCTCCACTTT
CDR3aa: CASSPLGVTANSPLHF

v_gene: TRBV25-1
d_gene: -
j_gene: TRBJ1-3
abundance: -
CDR3nt: TGTGCCAGCAGGGAGACCGGATCCCGGGGAAACACCATATATTTT
CDR3aa: CASRETGSRGNTIYF

v_gene: TRBV30
d_gene: -
j_gene: TRBJ2-7
abundance: once
CDR3nt: TGTGCCTGGAGTAGGGCTCGGGAGCAGTACTTC
CDR3aa: CAWSRAREQYF

v_gene: TRBV19
d_gene: -
j_gene: TRBJ1-5
abundance: -
CDR3nt: TGTGCCGGTAGTGCCCCGGACTCGCCCCAGCATTTT
CDR3aa: CAGSAPDSPQHF

v_gene: TRBV7-2
d_gene: -
j_gene: TRBJ2-4
abundance: -
CDR3nt: TGTGCCAGCAGCTTAGCGTGGGGGGACATTCAGTACTTC
CDR3aa: CASSLAWGDIQYF

v_gene: TRBV27
d_gene: TRBD2
j_gene: TRBJ2-3
abundance: -
CDR3nt: TGTGCCAGCAGTTTACCGGGACTAGCGGGGGTGGATACGCAGTATTTT
CDR3aa: CASSLPGLAGVDTQYF

v_gene: TRBV9
d_gene: -
j_gene: TRBJ2-1
abundance: -
CDR3nt: TGTGCCAGCAGCGTAGCAGGGACCCAGATCGATGAGCAGTTCTTC
CDR3aa: CASSVAGTQIDEQFF

v_gene: TRBV28
d_gene: -
j_gene: TRBJ2-2
abundance: -
CDR3nt: TGTGCCAGCCGGCTCGGGTCCATCACCGGGGAGCTGTTTTTT
CDR3aa: CASRLGSITGELFF

v_gene: TRBV6-5
d_gene: -
j_gene: TRBJ1-2
abundance: -
CDR3nt: TGTGCCAGCAGATCAGTCAACTATGGCTACACCTTC
CDR3aa: CASRSVNYGYTF

v_gene: TRBV10-3
d_gene: -
j_gene: TRBJ1-2
abundance: -
CDR3nt: TGTGCCATCAGTGAGTCAACAGTATATGGCTACACCTTC
CDR3aa: CAISESTVYGYTF

v_gene: TRBV29-1
d_gene: -
j_gene: TRBJ2-7
abundance: -
CDR3nt: TGCAGCGTTGTAACGGGAACCTACGAGCAGTACTTC
CDR3aa: CSVVTGTYEQYF

v_gene: TRBV11-3
d_gene: -
j_gene: TRBJ2-2
abundance: -
CDR3nt: TGTGCCAGCAGCACAGGCCCGAACACCGGGGAGCTGTTTTTT
CDR3aa: CASSTGPNTGELFF

v_gene: TRBV9
d_gene: -
j_gene: TRBJ1-6
abundance: -
CDR3nt: TGTGCCAGCAGCGTAGATCACAGACATAATTCACCCCTCCACTTT
CDR3aa: CASSVDHRHNSPLHF

v_gene: TRBV9
d_gene: -
j_gene: TRBJ1-1
abundance: -
CDR3nt: TGTGCCAGCAGCGTAGACCTGGGGAACACTGAAGCTTTCTTT
CDR3aa: CASSVDLGNTEAFF

v_gene: TRBV19
d_gene: TRBD1
j_gene: TRBJ1-3
abundance: -
CDR3nt: TGTGCCAGTAAGAAGGCTCGACAGGGAATCTCTGGAAACACCATATATTTT
CDR3aa: CASKKARQGISGNTIYF

v_gene: TRBV6-5
d_gene: TRBD1
j_gene: TRBJ1-2
abundance: few
CDR3nt: TGTGCCAGCAGTGGGGAGAACAGGGGGAACTATGGCTACACCTTC
CDR3aa: CASSGENRGNYGYTF

v_gene: TRBV5-6
d_gene: -
j_gene: TRBJ2-6
abundance: -
CDR3nt: TGTGCCAGCAGCTTGCCGGGGTCCCACTCTGGGGCCAACGTCCTGACTTTC
CDR3aa: CASSLPGSHSGANVLTF

v_gene: TRBV6-5
d_gene: TRBD1
j_gene: TRBJ2-7
abundance: -
CDR3nt: TGTGCCAGCAGTTCCCCAAGGACAGGGAGTCCCTACGAGCAGTACTTC
CDR3aa: CASSSPRTGSPYEQYF

v_gene: TRBV4-1
d_gene: -
j_gene: TRBJ1-4
abundance: -
CDR3nt: TGCGCCAGCAGCCAAGGGGAACGAAGGGCAGCTAATGAAAAACTGTTTTTT
CDR3aa: CASSQGERRAANEKLFF

v_gene: TRBV7-3
d_gene: TRBD1
j_gene: TRBJ2-1
abundance: -
CDR3nt: TGTGCCAGCAGCCCGACAGGGTTAGAAAATGAGCAGTTCTTC
CDR3aa: CASSPTGLENEQFF

v_gene: TRBV6-5
d_gene: -
j_gene: TRBJ1-1
abundance: -
CDR3nt: TGTGCCAGCAGTCCCTACGACACCCAGGGGACTGAAGCTTTCTTT
CDR3aa: CASSPYDTQGTEAFF

v_gene: TRBV9
d_gene: -
j_gene: TRBJ2-7
abundance: -
CDR3nt: TGTGCCAGCAGCGTATCCGAAGGAGCAGGGAGCGAGCAGTACTTC
CDR3aa: CASSVSEGAGSEQYF

v_gene: TRBV5-6
d_gene: TRBD2
j_gene: TRBJ2-5
abundance: -
CDR3nt: TGTGCCAGCAGCTTGGCGTTGGAGGGAGGGATGGAGACCCAGTACTTC
CDR3aa: CASSLALEGGMETQYF

v_gene: TRBV29-1
d_gene: -
j_gene: TRBJ2-5
abundance: -
CDR3nt: TGCAGCGTTGCCGGGCAGAACCAAGAGACCCAGTACTTC
CDR3aa: CSVAGQNQETQYF

v_gene: TRBV7-9
d_gene: -
j_gene: TRBJ2-6
abundance: -
CDR3nt: TGTGCCAGCAGCTTAGGTATATCTGGGGCCAACGTCCTGACTTTC
CDR3aa: CASSLGISGANVLTF

v_gene: TRBV27
d_gene: TRBD1
j_gene: TRBJ1-2
abundance: -
CDR3nt: TGTGCCAGCAGTCCGACAGGGCAGAGTGGCTACACCTTC
CDR3aa: CASSPTGQSGYTF

v_gene: TRBV19
d_gene: -
j_gene: TRBJ2-4
abundance: -
CDR3nt: TGTGCCAGTAGTATTTCGGGAAATGGAGGAGCCAAAAACATTCAGTACTTC
CDR3aa: CASSISGNGGAKNIQYF

v_gene: TRBV4-1
d_gene: -
j_gene: TRBJ2-3
abundance: -
CDR3nt: TGCGCCAGCAGCCGTACACCCCCGGGTTCGTCCGAGGATACGCAGTATTTT
CDR3aa: CASSRTPPGSSEDTQYF

v_gene: TRBV7-9
d_gene: TRBD2
j_gene: TRBJ2-7
abundance: -
CDR3nt: TGTGCCAGCAGCCCGACAACTAGCGGCTCCTACGAGCAGTACTTC
CDR3aa: CASSPTTSGSYEQYF

v_gene: TRBV7-9
d_gene: -
j_gene: TRBJ1-2
abundance: -
CDR3nt: TGTGCCAGCACCGAAGGTCCAGGGGCGTCTCCTGGCTACACCTTC
CDR3aa: CASTEGPGASPGYTF

v_gene: TRBV7-9
d_gene: TRBD1
j_gene: TRBJ2-7
abundance: -
CDR3nt: TGTGCCAGCAGCTCACAGGGGGCGAGCTACGAGCAGTACTTC
CDR3aa: CASSSQGASYEQYF

v_gene: TRBV19
d_gene: -
j_gene: TRBJ1-2
abundance: -
CDR3nt: TGTGCCAGTAGTATAGATGAAGTAGCCTCCAATGGCTACACCTTC
CDR3aa: CASSIDEVASNGYTF

v_gene: TRBV5-1
d_gene: -
j_gene: TRBJ1-2
abundance: -
CDR3nt: TGCGCCAGTGGAGTGGGGGGCTCTAACTATGGCTACACCTTC
CDR3aa: CASGVGGSNYGYTF

v_gene: TRBV19
d_gene: TRBD1
j_gene: TRBJ2-5
abundance: -
CDR3nt: TGTGCCAGTAGTATAAGGACAGGGGATGGGCAGACCCAGTACTTC
CDR3aa: CASSIRTGDGQTQYF

v_gene: TRBV7-9
d_gene: -
j_gene: TRBJ1-1
abundance: -
CDR3nt: TGTGCCAGCAGCTCAGGCGCGGAAGCTTTCTTT
CDR3aa: CASSSGAEAFF

v_gene: TRBV12-5
d_gene: TRBD1
j_gene: TRBJ1-2
abundance: -
CDR3nt: TGTGCTAGTGGTTTGGGGTCAGGGGGCGCGGATGGCTACACCTTC
CDR3aa: CASGLGSGGADGYTF

v_gene: TRBV27
d_gene: TRBD2
j_gene: TRBJ2-1
abundance: -
CDR3nt: TGTGCCAGCAGTTTATCCGGGGGGATACCAATATACAATGAGCAGTTCTTC
CDR3aa: CASSLSGGIPIYNEQFF

v_gene: TRBV14
d_gene: -
j_gene: TRBJ2-3
abundance: once
CDR3nt: TGTGCCAGCAGCCAAGAGAACAGGCTGGATACGCAGTATTTT
CDR3aa: CASSQENRLDTQYF

v_gene: TRBV6-1
d_gene: TRBD1
j_gene: TRBJ1-5
abundance: -
CDR3nt: TGTGCCAGCAGGGATCTACAGGGGTCGAATCAGCCCCAGCATTTT
CDR3aa: CASRDLQGSNQPQHF

v_gene: TRBV28
d_gene: TRBD2
j_gene: TRBJ2-3
abundance: -
CDR3nt: TGTGCCAGCAGTTTGCCTAGCGGGGGGCGCACAGATACGCAGTATTTT
CDR3aa: CASSLPSGGRTDTQYF

v_gene: TRBV6-5
d_gene: -
j_gene: TRBJ2-1
abundance: -
CDR3nt: TGTGCCAGCAGTTCGACAGGTCCTAATGAGCAGTTCTTC
CDR3aa: CASSSTGPNEQFF

v_gene: TRBV6-5
d_gene: TRBD1
j_gene: TRBJ1-2
abundance: -
CDR3nt: TGTGCCAGCGGGACAGGGACGGGCTATGGCTACACCTTC
CDR3aa: CASGTGTGYGYTF